One and the same sample provided the 11 T cell receptor beta chains below, sequenced in a study of OX40 agonist ivuxolimab in advanced cancers. The repertoire was sequenced with immunoSEQ multiplex PCR; TCRdb's copy has only in-frame clones and lacks some. The sample records 15,000 to 20,000 clones, roughly 78% being singletons. The sequencing here drew on CD4+ or CD8+ T cells sorted from blood, taken in a trial of the OX40 agonist ivuxolimab. These receptors were collected from an adult with an advanced solid tumor such as melanoma, head and neck, liver or kidney cancer.

The V call is TRBV4-3, the J call TRBJ1-4; unclear D gene. The CDR3 has 19 residues. Trimming pared 1 base from V and 8 bases from J, leaving 26 bases between. CDR1 LGHNA and CDR2 YSLEER come from the germline V gene. The DNA for the CDR3 is TGCGCCAGCAGCCAAGGATCCGGGAGTCCCCTTTTACTGACCGAAAAACTGTTTTTT. Translation gives CASSQGSGSPLLLTEKLFF.

This chain connects TRBV27 to TRBJ2-3, with 11 bases lining up with TRBD2. V was pared by 5 bases and J by 4 bases, with 11 bases of the junction left unmatched. The length of the CDR3 is 17 residues. The germline V gene encodes CDR1 MNHEY and CDR2 SMNVEV (reference sequence). Here the CDR3 reads CASSPTSGALWADTQYF. CDR3 nucleotides: TGTGCCAGCAGTCCGACTAGCGGGGCTTTGTGGGCAGATACGCAGTATTTT.

The rearrangement links TRBV7-9 to TRBJ2-1, with a possible D match to TRBD2 (5 bases). The CDR3 runs to 13 residues. Between the trimmed V and J ends, which lost 2 bases and 12 bases, there was a span of 14 bases. The germline V gene encodes CDR1 SEHNR and CDR2 FQNEAQ (reference sequence). In DNA, the CDR3 is TGTGCCAGCAGCTTACTCTATATCCGGGGGCAGTTCTTC. Protein: CASSLLYIRGQFF.

V usage is TRBV7-9 and J usage is TRBJ2-7; tentative D call: TRBD1 (6 bases). Trimming left V 4 bases short and J 1 base short, with 11 bases between. The germline gives CDR1 SEHNR, CDR2 FQNEAQ (reference sequence). The CDR3 sequence is 14 residues long. CDR3 sequence reads: CASSYRDTSYEQYF. CDR3 sequence (DNA): TGTGCCAGCAGCTACCGGGACACTTCCTACGAGCAGTACTTC.

This chain connects TRBV7-9 to TRBJ2-2, with 8 bases fitting TRBD1. Looked up from germline, CDR1 is SEHNR and CDR2 is FQNEAQ (reference sequence). This CDR3 region has 17 residues. The J segment lost 3 bases and the V segment lost 7 bases, leaving 13 bases of the junction unmatched. The CDR3 spells CASNDLGGQEYTGELFF. The CDR3 DNA reads as TGTGCCAGCAACGATCTTGGGGGACAGGAGTACACCGGGGAGCTGTTTTTT.

This clone occurred a few times. The genes are TRBV2 and TRBJ1-4, with TRBD1 matching over 7 bases. The CDR3 has 13 residues. J gave up 4 bases and V 10 bases, and 6 bases lay outside the gene matches. Per germline, CDR1 SNHLY and CDR2 FYNNEI. The CDR3 DNA sequence: TGTGCCAACTCGGGACAGTATAATGAAAAACTGTTTTTT. Its translation is CANSGQYNEKLFF. Based on the CDR3 plus reference TRBV2 and TRBJ1-4, the full variable domain is EPEVTQTPSHQVTQMGQEVILRCVPISNHLYFYWYRQILGQKVEFLVSFYNNEISEKSEIFDDQFSVERPDGSNFTLKIRSTKLEDSAMYFCANSGQYNEKLFFGSGTQLSVL.

By sample share, this clone is medium-sized (0.01 to 0.1%). This chain links TRBV7-6 with TRBJ1-6; the match to TRBD1 covers 8 bases. The CDR3 has 17 amino acids. With V trimmed by 2 bases and J by 6 bases, 9 bases remained unmatched. Germline V gene data show CDR1 as SGHVS and CDR2 as FNYEAQ. The chain's CDR3 is CASSLTSTGVFNSPLHF. DNA for the CDR3: TGTGCCAGCAGCTTAACCTCGACAGGGGTGTTTAATTCACCCCTCCACTTT.

This chain connects TRBV7-9 to TRBJ2-5; weak D call: TRBD2 (6 bases). Trimming took 5 bases from V and 5 from J, leaving 15 bases between them. The germline V gene has CDR1 SEHNR and CDR2 FQNEAQ (reference sequence). The CDR3 contains 14 residues. Written as DNA, the CDR3 is TGTGCCAGCAGCCCCGCGGGGATAAGGGAGACCCAGTACTTC. Amino acid sequence: CASSPAGIRETQYF. The full variable domain, rest sourced from reference TRBV7-9 and TRBJ2-5, is DTGVSQNPRHKITKRGQNVTFRCDPISEHNRLYWYRQTLGQGPEFLTYFQNEAQLEKSRLLSDRFSAERPKGSFSTLEIQRTEQGDSAMYLCASSPAGIRETQYFGPGTRLLVL.

The CDR3 protein is CSVHDSYEQYF. CDR3 bases: TGCAGCGTTCACGACAGCTACGAGCAGTACTTC. The chain recombines TRBV29-1 with TRBJ2-7; a possible D gene is TRBD1 (5 bases). The CDR3 runs to 11 residues. Trimming removed 5 bases from V and 3 bases from J, with 8 bases in between. Germline values: CDR1 SQVTM, CDR2 ANQGSEA.

This chain connects TRBV6-1 to TRBJ2-1, with D possibly called TRBD1 or TRBD2 (5 bases each). The germline V and J ends were trimmed by 2 bases and 5 bases, with 10 bases remaining between them. The CDR3 has 14 residues. Germline V gene sequence: CDR1 MNHNS, CDR2 SASEGT. The CDR3 DNA reads TGTGCCAGCAGTGAACCTGGGACCCACAATGAGCAGTTCTTC. It encodes CASSEPGTHNEQFF.

J is TRBJ2-7 and V is TRBV30; no definite D call. CDR3 size: 12 residues. Germline loops: CDR1 GTSNPN, CDR2 SVGIG (reference sequence). V dropped 0 bases and J dropped 7 bases, with 10 bases sitting between them. The CDR3 DNA reads as TGTGCCTGGAGTGTATGGGTGGGGGAGCAGTACTTC. Its translation: CAWSVWVGEQYF.